The source of this T cell receptor (beta chain) is a study of vaccination and CD4 T cells after COVID-19. On the study more broadly: Four females and six males made up the convalescents, two of whom were Hispanic. Stimulation of the cells used overlapping spike peptide pools from SARS-CoV-2 and from the common cold coronaviruses HCoV-NL63, HCoV-OC43 and HCoV-229E.

Of note for this clonotype: Its target is unknown.

Scientists ran DNA taken from cultured CD4+ T cells through the Oncomine TCR Beta short-read assay for sequencing. A single record per CDR3 protein comes from TCRdb applying MiXCR to the PCR reads. Of fewer than 25,000 distinct CDR3 sequences in the sample, over 35% were seen once. This CDR3 is built from 14 residues. The germline V gene encodes CDR1 SGHRS and CDR2 YFSETQ. With 4 bases clipped from V and 2 bases from J, the junction kept 3 bases outside the gene matches. Regarding treatment: approximately 10-day PBMC culture with coronavirus spike peptide pools or control peptides (ViraFEST assay). The chain uses TRBV5-1 and TRBJ1-2; the match to TRBD1 covers 9 bases. The TCR comes from a human donor who received a COVID-19 vaccine. The sequencing used CD4+ T cells from blood, cultured in vitro, collected before SARS-CoV-2 vaccination. This chain's CDR3 is CASSIGQGNYGYTF. DNA for the CDR3: TGCGCCAGCAGCATAGGACAGGGGAACTATGGCTACACCTTC.